Sequencing of this TCR beta chain was carried out in a study of T cells in Graves' hyperthyroidism and ophthalmopathy. The CDR3 extends over 18 amino acids. V was pared by 0 bases and J by 0 bases, with 10 bases of the junction left unmatched. The germline gives CDR1 SGHKS, CDR2 YYEKEE (reference sequence). Ten or more counts support this clonotype. Researchers took RNA transcripts and amplified the TCR beta CDR3 regions from them. The primer set for the first-round RT-PCR of the TCR CDR3 was HTBI. Each CDR3 protein gets one entry after TCRdb re-called the multiplex PCR reads with MiXCR. Of about 570,000 distinct CDR3 sequences detected, approximately 44% appear once; the ten largest clones hold around 19%.

The V gene is TRBV5-5, the J gene TRBJ2-7; 9 bases match TRBD1. The clonotype originates from an adult woman with Graves' disease, either hyperthyroidism or ophthalmopathy (not recorded which). Sequencing was carried out using peripheral blood or thyroid tissue (not recorded which). As DNA, the CDR3 is TGTGCCAGCAGCTTGGGGACAGGGGTCCGTCGGAGCTCCTACGAGCAGTACTTC. It is translated as CASSLGTGVRRSSYEQYF.